Here is one T cell receptor beta chain with its context. This receptor's antigen is unknown. No base quality information exists; no much larger clone differs at one position. This sample is part of a study of OX40 agonist ivuxolimab in advanced cancers. A note on the overall study: Ivuxolimab, which targeted the costimulatory receptor OX40 (CD134), was an agonistic, fully human IgG2 monoclonal antibody. In the dose-escalation cohort, 82.7% of patients were male, and the mean age was roughly 60 years, with a range of roughly 20 to 85. Prior anti-PD-1, anti-PD-L1 or anti-CTLA-4 therapy was permitted, and approximately 41% of dose-escalation patients had received checkpoint inhibitors. The paper describes the monotherapy dose-escalation part (N ≈ 50 patients) of the phase I trial of ivuxolimab. Of the approximately 50 dose-escalation patients, hepatocellular carcinoma was present in 19, melanoma in some 15, renal cell carcinoma in 9 and head and neck cancer in 9. Intravenous ivuxolimab was administered to patients every 2 weeks at six dose levels: 0.01, 0.1, 0.3, 1.5, 3 and 10 mg/kg. Partial responses occurred in three dose-escalation patients: two with cutaneous melanoma and one with hepatocellular carcinoma. The purpose of peripheral TCRbeta sequencing was to test whether ivuxolimab changed TCR sequence diversity and led to clonal T-cell expansion.

Study-level results and caveats: The antigen specificity of the clonally expanded peripheral T cells was not determined. At doses of 0.1 to 3.0 mg/kg, clonal expansion of both CD4+ and CD8+ T cells in blood was seen between baseline and week 6. Low levels of normalized T-cell clonal expansion were also seen in some nonresponding patients. In the 0.1-3.0 mg/kg groups, partial responders were among the patients with the lowest normalized peripheral clonal expansion, particularly in CD8+ T cells. After ivuxolimab, expanded clones were on average more numerous among CD8+ T cells than among CD4+ T cells.

The trial excluded patients who had a history of autoimmune disease or who were on systemic immunosuppression. In every dose cohort, peripheral blood was drawn for TCR sequencing at baseline, cycle 4 day 1, and cycle 7 day 1. Samples were obtained from an open-label, multicenter, first-in-human phase I dose-escalation trial of ivuxolimab. The trial enrolled adults with locally advanced or metastatic head and neck squamous cell, hepatocellular, melanoma or renal cell carcinoma. Before TCR sequencing, CD4+ T cells and CD8+ T cells from peripheral blood were sorted into separate populations. Sequences SGHRS (CDR1) and YFSETQ (CDR2) are obtained from the germline V gene. Cut back by 4 bases and 0 bases, the V and J ends lie 11 bases apart. The CDR3 has 15 amino acids, counting the end cysteine and phenylalanine. The read is trimmed to its CDR3 DNA, 45 bases read in frame from base 1. Genomic DNA was isolated from the sorted cells so that the TCRbeta CDR3 region could be sequenced. The immunoSEQ Assay was used to sequence the TCRbeta CDR3 regions. TCRdb obtained this table from immuneACCESS and retained in-frame rearrangements with V and J assigned. These tables miss some clones; where compared with another copy, unresolved V genes account for less than half of the shortfall, and the remainder is unexplained. The sample table lists tens of thousands of clones, around 85% of them with a count of one. The ten largest clones represent 12% to 15% of the sample.

The V gene is TRBV5-1 and the J gene is TRBJ2-1; there is no confident call for the D gene. This TCR was recovered from an adult with an advanced solid tumor such as melanoma, head and neck, liver or kidney cancer. The sequenced sample was CD4+ or CD8+ T cells sorted from blood, obtained in a trial of the OX40 agonist ivuxolimab. For the CDR3, the sequence is CASSPKVGSYNEQFF. The nucleotides read TGCGCCAGCAGCCCTAAAGTCGGCTCCTACAATGAGCAGTTCTTC.